What follows are 21 T cell receptor beta chains derived from one specimen sequenced in a study of T cells in tumors and immune-related adverse events. TCRdb's copy holds only in-frame clones and misses some; the assay was immunoSEQ multiplex PCR. This sample has more than 550 clones, with around nine tenths found just once. The sequences come from tumor tissue, collected from a patient treated with anti-PD-1 therapy. All receptors derive from a female donor with metastatic renal cell carcinoma.

The chain joins TRBV11-2 to TRBJ2-7, with D perhaps matching TRBD1 (6 bases). Trimming shortened V by 0 bases and J by 10 bases, and 10 bases separated the two germline ends. Germline lookup yields CDR1 SGHAT and CDR2 FQNNGV. CDR3 size: 12 residues. CDR3 residues: CASSLDRGTQYF. For the CDR3, the DNA is TGTGCCAGCAGCTTAGATCGAGGGACACAGTACTTC.

This clone was seen just once. The chain is built from TRBV5-1 and TRBJ2-1, with 8 bases aligning to TRBD1. This CDR3 has 15 amino acids. The germline gives CDR1 SGHRS, CDR2 YFSETQ. After removal of 2 bases from V and 6 bases from J, the junction contained 7 bases not matched to a gene. The CDR3 spells CASSLNGQGINEQFF. Here the CDR3 DNA reads TGCGCCAGCAGCTTAAATGGACAGGGAATCAATGAGCAGTTCTTC. Complete variable domain (other parts from reference TRBV5-1 and TRBJ2-1): KAGVTQTPRYLIKTRGQQVTLSCSPISGHRSVSWYQQTPGQGLQFLFEYFSETQRNKGNFPGRFSGRQFSNSRSEMNVSTLELGDSALYLCASSLNGQGINEQFFGPGTRLTVL.

The CDR3 here is CASSFGGTASEKLFF. The CDR3 DNA follows: TGCGCCAGCAGCTTCGGTGGTACCGCGAGTGAAAAACTGTTTTTT. V usage is TRBV5-1 and J usage is TRBJ1-4; no reliable D call. The germline gives CDR1 SGHRS, CDR2 YFSETQ. Trimming pared 2 bases from V and 7 bases from J, leaving 15 bases between. This CDR3 region has 15 residues.

This clone was seen only once. The rearrangement links TRBV15 to TRBJ2-7; D not certain. The V gene lost 3 bases and the J gene lost 0 bases, with 9 bases spanning the gap. Germline CDR1 reads LNHNV; CDR2 reads YYDKDF (reference sequence). This CDR3 is built from 14 residues. The CDR3, as DNA: TGTGCCACCAGCAGGGGCCACAGCTCCTACGAGCAGTACTTC. Translation gives CATSRGHSSYEQYF.

The chain uses TRBV4-2 and TRBJ2-7, with 12 bases that match TRBD2. Trimming took 4 bases from V and 4 from J; bases not matched to a gene: 8. The CDR3 contains 16 residues. Germline assignment: CDR1 LGHNA and CDR2 YNFKEQ. CDR3 sequence reads: CASSRKGTSGSYEQYF. Here the CDR3 DNA reads TGTGCCAGCAGCCGAAAGGGGACTAGCGGGTCTTACGAGCAGTACTTC.

V gene TRBV5-5 combines with J gene TRBJ1-5, with TRBD1 as a possible D gene (6 bases). The CDR3 has 13 amino acids. The germline CDR1 and CDR2 sequences are SGHKS and YYEKEE (reference sequence). Trimming cost V 3 bases and J 4 bases, with 8 bases left between them. This CDR3 is CASSSDRNQPQHF. In nucleotides, the CDR3 is TGTGCCAGCAGCTCAGACAGGAATCAGCCCCAGCATTTT.

V usage is TRBV4-2 and J usage is TRBJ2-1, with 7 nucleotides matching TRBD1. The CDR3 spans 15 residues. The V gene's germline CDR1 is LGHNA and CDR2 YNFKEQ. V lost 0 bases and J lost 5; bases outside the gene matches: 4. The CDR3 spells CASSQDGTENNEQFF. In nucleotides, the CDR3 is TGTGCCAGCAGCCAAGATGGGACAGAAAACAATGAGCAGTTCTTC.

The rearrangement uses TRBV7-6 and TRBJ2-5; a weak D match, TRBD2 (6 bases). The V and J ends lost 4 bases and 5 bases respectively, with 20 bases between them. Germline CDR1 and CDR2: SGHVS and FNYEAQ. The CDR3 runs 16 residues. Here the CDR3 reads CASSSGVGRERETQYF. The CDR3 nucleotides are TGTGCCAGCAGCTCGGGGGTTGGCAGGGAGAGGGAGACCCAGTACTTC.

The chain has TRBV6-6 and TRBJ2-3, with D perhaps matching TRBD2 (6 bases). CDR3 size: 14 residues. Deletions cut 7 bases from V and 2 bases from J, with 13 bases between. The germline V gene has CDR1 MNHNY and CDR2 SVGAGI (reference sequence). Here the CDR3 reads CASNAEGDTDTQYF. Written as DNA, the CDR3 is TGTGCCAGCAATGCGGAGGGAGACACAGATACGCAGTATTTT.

As DNA, the CDR3 is TGTGCCATCAGCATCAATGGGGGGGTCGGCACCTTC. This codes for CAISINGGVGTF. The chain combines TRBV10-3 with TRBJ1-2, with D possibly TRBD1 on 5 matching bases. The CDR3 spans 12 residues. Trimming removed 6 bases from V and 13 bases from J, with 18 bases in between. In germline, CDR1 is ENHRY, CDR2 SYGVKD.

CDR3 nucleotide sequence: TGTGCCAGCAGCAGAGATTACAATGAGCAGTTCTTC. It is translated as CASSRDYNEQFF. V is TRBV7-9 and J is TRBJ2-1; D gene ambiguous. There are 12 residues in the CDR3. Germline values: CDR1 SEHNR, CDR2 FQNEAQ (reference sequence). V was trimmed by 5 bases and J by 4 bases, leaving 6 bases between them.

This chain joins TRBV5-1 and TRBJ2-7, with 9 bases identical to TRBD2. The CDR3 covers 18 residues. Germline CDR1 SGHRS, CDR2 YFSETQ. The V gene end was trimmed by 2 bases and the J gene end by 0 bases; junction bases not matched to a gene: 12. Here the CDR3 DNA reads TGCGCCAGCAGCTTAGAAGCTAGCGGGGCCGCATACTCCTACGAGCAGTACTTC. Its translation is CASSLEASGAAYSYEQYF.

This chain links TRBV19 with TRBJ2-7; 9 nucleotides align to TRBD1. V lost 5 bases, J lost 3 bases, and 5 bases stayed unmatched. This CDR3 is 14 amino acids long. CDR1 and CDR2 (germline): LNHDA, SQIVND (reference sequence). CDR3 protein: CASSHGTGFYEQYF. CDR3 nucleotide sequence: TGTGCCAGTAGTCACGGGACAGGGTTCTACGAGCAGTACTTC.

The V and J genes are TRBV29-1 and TRBJ2-7; 7 nucleotides line up with TRBD2. The trim removed 7 bases at V and 5 bases at J, leaving 11 bases unmatched. Germline CDR1 reads SQVTM; CDR2 reads ANQGSEA. This CDR3 is 13 amino acids long. This CDR3 is CSAGGGTQDEQYF. CDR3 bases: TGCAGCGCCGGGGGAGGGACGCAGGACGAGCAGTACTTC.

The chain couples TRBV7-9 to TRBJ1-1; no firm D call. CDR1 SEHNR and CDR2 FQNEAQ come from the germline V gene (reference sequence). This CDR3 contains 14 residues. V was cut by 1 base and J by 4 bases, with 10 bases left in between. CDR3 nucleotide sequence: TGTGCCAGCAGCTTAGGGAGGGCGTCCACTGAAGCTTTCTTT. Encoded protein: CASSLGRASTEAFF.

V usage is TRBV6-4 and J usage is TRBJ1-2, with D tentatively TRBD1 (6 bases). V lost 2 bases and J lost 6, with 16 bases in between. The CDR3 length is 15 residues. The germline gives CDR1 MRHNA, CDR2 SNTAGT. CDR3 sequence: CASSDTPQGLDGYTF. The CDR3 coding sequence is TGTGCCAGCAGTGACACCCCACAGGGCTTGGATGGCTACACCTTC.

The chain couples TRBV6-4 to TRBJ1-1, with D possibly TRBD1 on 5 matching bases. Per the germline V gene, CDR1 is MRHNA and CDR2 is SNTAGT. Trimming shortened V by 5 bases and J by 0 bases, and 10 bases separated the two germline ends. The CDR3 sequence is 14 residues long. For the CDR3, the DNA is TGTGCCAGCAGTACGACAGCAATGAACACTGAAGCTTTCTTT. Translated: CASSTTAMNTEAFF.

The sample holds one count of this clone. The chain joins TRBV11-1 to TRBJ1-2, with 8 nucleotides matching TRBD1. The CDR3 is 16 amino acids. The ends lost 6 bases at V and 4 bases at J; junction bases unmatched: 13. CDR1 and CDR2 (germline): SGHAT, FQDESV (reference sequence). The CDR3 loop is CASSLIPGGEGYGYTF. The CDR3 DNA reads TGTGCCAGCAGTCTCATCCCAGGGGGCGAGGGCTATGGCTACACCTTC.

The V gene is TRBV29-1, the J gene TRBJ1-1, with unresolved D. With 4 bases removed from V and 3 bases from J, the gap between germline ends came to 12 bases. Germline-derived CDR1 and CDR2 are SQVTM and ANQGSEA. There are 13 residues in the CDR3. In DNA form, the CDR3 reads TGCAGCGTTGCCAGAACCTACGACACTGAAGCTTTCTTT. Encoded protein: CSVARTYDTEAFF.

V usage is TRBV6-6 and J usage is TRBJ2-7; D might be TRBD1 (7 bases). V was pared by 8 bases and J by 3 bases, with 8 bases between. Germline loops: CDR1 MNHNY, CDR2 SVGAGI (reference sequence). The CDR3 sequence is 11 residues long. CDR3: CASQGGYEQYF. DNA for the CDR3: TGTGCCAGCCAGGGGGGCTACGAGCAGTACTTC.

This chain uses TRBV7-9 with TRBJ2-1; a possible D gene is TRBD2 (6 bases). In germline, CDR1 is SEHNR, CDR2 FQNEAQ (reference sequence). The CDR3 is 13 residues long. V was shortened by 5 bases and J by 6 bases, with 11 bases between the two germline ends. The CDR3, as DNA: TGTGCCAGCAGCACAACTAGCTCCAATGAGCAGTTCTTC. Its protein product is CASSTTSSNEQFF.